This T cell receptor (beta chain) was recovered during a study of T cell responses to AZD1222 COVID-19 vaccine (dated by TCRdb to the early 2020s). Study-wide context: AZD1222 recipients given second doses at about 4 weeks or at about 12 weeks were pooled, since spike-specific TCR depth and breadth were not found to differ between the two schedules. Trial participants were enrolled into age subgroups of 18-55, 56-69 and 70-plus years, which contained approximately 150, 30 and 60 TCR-sequenced participants, respectively. A total of 230 to 250 trial participants underwent TCR sequencing, of whom about 210 had received two doses of AZD1222 and 26 had received two doses of the MenACWY control vaccine. Results and caveats for the whole study, not just this receptor: Reportedly, close to half of the unique spike-specific TCRs recognized epitopes lying outside the regions that are mutated in the B.1.351 and B.1.1.7 variants. After two AZD1222 doses, spike-specific TCR breadth and depth were significantly higher than at day 0 and than in MenACWY recipients. Because no day 14 peak-response samples were available, repertoires were characterized only after the peak T cell response. In the small 56-69-year group, the increase in depth fell short of significance, most likely because of low power. The whole spike protein was spanned by vaccine-associated CD4 TCRs, and dominant responses were seen in regions 160-218 and 743-854. Most participants were white British and females outnumbered males, and the authors suggested that clonal diversity may have been underestimated. Conclusions about previously exposed vaccinees were limited because only 5 or 6 AZD1222 recipients were SARS-CoV-2 seropositive at baseline.

As concerns this clone: Its cognate antigen has yet to be identified. Base-call qualities are not available, and no considerably larger clone is one nucleotide away.

The CDR3 regions of human TCRbeta chains were analyzed by immunosequencing. The paper's processing steps were these. Repertoire TCRs were checked for matches against a reference library of SARS-CoV-2-specific TCRs that had been generated using the MIRA antigen-specificity platform. Breadth was defined as the fraction of unique TCRs that were SARS-CoV-2-associated, and depth was defined as the fraction of total T cells that were SARS-CoV-2-associated. Using the MIRA data, every spike-specific TCR was mapped to the spike region that the TCR reacted to and assigned to either a CD4 or a CD8 class. Log10-transformed breadth and depth values were compared by one-way ANOVA with Sidak's multiple comparisons tests. What TCRdb holds here is the immuneACCESS table cut down to in-frame rearrangements. Part of the clones is not present; checked against another copy, under half of the missing clones reflect an unresolved V gene, and the others are unexplained. V and J calls and clone size are those listed in that table; D and trimming were worked out from the DNA. The sample table records 75,000 to 100,000 clones; 90% to 95% of these occur just once. The biggest ten clones account for approximately 12% of the sample.

Explained via the paper, the time point label denotes: baseline before first vaccination. Samples from vaccinated people were obtained from the UK trials COV001 and COV002, which included a single-blind randomized controlled phase 2/3 trial of AZD1222 (ChAdOx1 nCoV-19) in healthy adults. For TCRbeta chain sequencing, PBMC samples from trial participants were taken at day 0 and at day 28 after the second dose. The sample consisted of peripheral blood, taken on day 0 of AZD1222 vaccination. The receptor's source is an adult in good health.

The DNA sequence is TGCGCCAGCAGCCAAGTACGTGGACAGCCCCAGCATTTT. This encodes CASSQVRGQPQHF. The chain joins TRBV4-1 to TRBJ1-5; no D segment can be confidently identified. As encoded in the germline V gene, CDR1 is MGHRA while CDR2 is YSYEKL. V is clipped by 1 base and J by 7 bases, and the sequence between their germline boundaries is 8 bases long. The CDR3 goes from the cysteine to the phenylalanine over 13 residues. CDR3 DNA only is kept here, 39 bases in frame from base 1.